Given below is one T cell receptor (beta chain) in context. Its antigen is currently unknown. The conserved closing phenylalanine or tryptophan is absent in this CDR3, likely reflecting a read error. TCRdb redid the calling of the reads with MiXCR, one entry per CDR3 protein. The data hold some 700,000 distinct CDR3 sequences, with less than 40% observed a single time. The data were taken from a study of T cell repertoires in cytomegalovirus infection. The study, taken as a whole, reports: Summed frequency of shared TCR beta families picked out CMV carriers who also had the relevant HLA.

The length of the CDR3 is 12 residues. Trimming pared 7 bases from V and 4 bases from J, leaving 9 bases between. CDR1 is MNHEY, CDR2 SVGAGI, per germline. The chain links TRBV6-5 to TRBJ2-3; D remains ambiguous. The TCR was taken from a human donor in good health (CMV status not recorded). Some clones in this sample may be carry-over from other donors' samples. Material: PBMCs. The CDR3, as DNA: TGTGCCAGCAAGCTAGATGCAGATACGCAGTATGTT. It translates to CASKLDADTQYV.